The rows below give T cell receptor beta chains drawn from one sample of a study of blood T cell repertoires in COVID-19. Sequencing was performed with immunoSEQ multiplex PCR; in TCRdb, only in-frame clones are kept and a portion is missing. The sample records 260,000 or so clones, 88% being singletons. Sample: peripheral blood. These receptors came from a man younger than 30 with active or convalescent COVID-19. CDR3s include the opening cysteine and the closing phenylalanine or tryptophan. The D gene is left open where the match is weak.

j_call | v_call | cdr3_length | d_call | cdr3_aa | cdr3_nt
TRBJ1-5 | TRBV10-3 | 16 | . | CAISEGRAVGNQPQHF | TGTGCCATCAGTGAAGGCAGGGCGGTCGGCAATCAGCCCCAGCATTTT
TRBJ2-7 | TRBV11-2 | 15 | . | CASSPLASKRYEQYF | TGTGCCAGCAGCCCCCTTGCGTCTAAGCGCTACGAGCAGTACTTC
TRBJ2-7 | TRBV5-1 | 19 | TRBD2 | CASSRYGTSGGAVANEQYF | TGCGCCAGCAGCCGATACGGGACTAGCGGGGGAGCAGTCGCCAACGAGCAGTACTTC
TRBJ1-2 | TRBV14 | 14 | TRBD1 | CASSDLGQYYGYTF | TGTGCCAGCAGCGATTTGGGACAGTACTATGGCTACACCTTC
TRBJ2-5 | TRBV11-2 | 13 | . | CASSLTPQETQYF | TGTGCCAGCAGCTTGACTCCTCAAGAGACCCAGTACTTC
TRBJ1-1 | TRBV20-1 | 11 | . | CSARRDTEAFF | TGCAGTGCCCGACGGGATACTGAAGCTTTCTTT
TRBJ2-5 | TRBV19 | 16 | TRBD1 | CASSMVSTGGRETQYF | TGTGCCAGTAGTATGGTGTCGACAGGGGGAAGGGAGACCCAGTACTTC
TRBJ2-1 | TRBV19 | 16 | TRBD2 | CASRSSGGHSYNEQFF | TGTGCCAGTAGATCAAGCGGGGGGCACTCCTACAATGAGCAGTTCTTC
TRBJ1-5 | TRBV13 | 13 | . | CASSLGENQPQHF | TGTGCCAGCAGCTTAGGAGAGAATCAGCCCCAGCATTTT
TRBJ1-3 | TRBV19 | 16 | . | CASSPRRGNSGNTIYF | TGTGCCAGTAGTCCTAGAAGAGGGAACTCTGGAAACACCATATATTTT
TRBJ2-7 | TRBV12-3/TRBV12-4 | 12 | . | CASSSSWSEQYF | TGTGCCAGCAGTTCGTCCTGGAGCGAGCAGTACTTC
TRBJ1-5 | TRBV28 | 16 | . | CASSFQAGSSNQPQHF | TGTGCCAGCAGTTTTCAGGCCGGTTCGAGCAATCAGCCCCAGCATTTT
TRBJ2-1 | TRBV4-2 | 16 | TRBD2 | CASSQEGAGGSNEQFF | TGTGCCAGCAGCCAAGAGGGGGCGGGGGGATCCAATGAGCAGTTCTTC
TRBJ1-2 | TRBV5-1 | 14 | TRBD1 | CASSPDRGQWGYTF | TGCGCCAGCAGCCCTGACAGGGGGCAATGGGGCTACACCTTC
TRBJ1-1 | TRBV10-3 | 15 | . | CAISEGAQRDTEAFF | TGTGCCATCAGTGAGGGGGCACAAAGGGACACTGAAGCTTTCTTT
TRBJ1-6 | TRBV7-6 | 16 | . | CASSPNGDSYNSPLHF | TGTGCCAGCAGCCCTAACGGGGACTCCTATAATTCACCCCTCCACTTT
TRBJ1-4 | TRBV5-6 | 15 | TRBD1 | CASSTPDRDNEKLFF | TGTGCCAGCAGCACCCCGGACAGGGATAATGAAAAACTGTTTTTT
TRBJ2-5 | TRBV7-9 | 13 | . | CASSSSWALTQYF | TGTGCCAGCAGCTCTAGCTGGGCCCTGACCCAGTACTTC